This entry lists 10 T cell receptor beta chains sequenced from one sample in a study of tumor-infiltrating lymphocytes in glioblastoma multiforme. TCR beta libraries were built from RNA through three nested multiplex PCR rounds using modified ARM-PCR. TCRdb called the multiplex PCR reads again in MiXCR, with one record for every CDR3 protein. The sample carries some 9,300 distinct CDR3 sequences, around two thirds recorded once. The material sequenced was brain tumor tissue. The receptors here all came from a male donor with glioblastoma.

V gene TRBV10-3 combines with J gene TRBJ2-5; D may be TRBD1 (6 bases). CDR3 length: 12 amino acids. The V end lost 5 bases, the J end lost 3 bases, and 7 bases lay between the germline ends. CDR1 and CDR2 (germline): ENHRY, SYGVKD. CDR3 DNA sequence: TGTGCCATCAGTTCAGGGGAAGAGACCCAGTACTTC. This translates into CAISSGEETQYF.

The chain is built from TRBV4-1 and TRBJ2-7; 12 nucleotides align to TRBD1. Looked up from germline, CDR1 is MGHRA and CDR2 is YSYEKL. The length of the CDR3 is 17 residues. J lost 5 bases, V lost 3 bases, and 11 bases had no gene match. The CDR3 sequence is CASSQVFRDRGLHEQYF. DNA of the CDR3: TGCGCCAGCAGCCAGGTATTCCGGGACAGGGGGCTCCACGAGCAGTACTTC.

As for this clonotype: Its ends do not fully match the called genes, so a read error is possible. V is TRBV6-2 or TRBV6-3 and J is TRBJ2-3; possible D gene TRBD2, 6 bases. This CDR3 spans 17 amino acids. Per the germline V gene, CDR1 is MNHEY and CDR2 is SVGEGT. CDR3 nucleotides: TGTGCCAGCAGTTACCACCGGACTAACGGAACTACAGATACGCAGTACTTT. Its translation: CASSYHRTNGTTDTQYF.

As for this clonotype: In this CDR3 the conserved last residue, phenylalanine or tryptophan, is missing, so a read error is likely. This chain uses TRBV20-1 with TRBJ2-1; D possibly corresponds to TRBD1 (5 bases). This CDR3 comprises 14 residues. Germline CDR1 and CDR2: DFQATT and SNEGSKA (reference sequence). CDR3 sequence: CSAGDEAGLYEQFL. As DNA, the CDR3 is TGCAGTGCTGGAGACGAGGCAGGGCTGTATGAACAGTTCCTC.

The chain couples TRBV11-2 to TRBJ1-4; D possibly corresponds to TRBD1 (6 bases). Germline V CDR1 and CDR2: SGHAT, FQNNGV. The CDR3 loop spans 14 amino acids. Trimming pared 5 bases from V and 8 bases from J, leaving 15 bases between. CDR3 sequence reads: CASSPRFQGEKLFF. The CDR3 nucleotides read TGTGCCAGCAGCCCCCGGTTTCAGGGGGAAAAACTGTTTTTT.

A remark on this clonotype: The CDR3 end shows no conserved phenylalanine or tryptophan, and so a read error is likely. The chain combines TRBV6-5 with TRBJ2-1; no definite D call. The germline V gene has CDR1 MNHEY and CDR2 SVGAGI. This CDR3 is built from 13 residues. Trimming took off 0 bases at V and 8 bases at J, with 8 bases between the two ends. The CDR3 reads CASSYSGEDEQFS. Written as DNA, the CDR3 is TGTGCCAGCAGTTACTCTGGGGAAGATGAGCAGTTCTCC.

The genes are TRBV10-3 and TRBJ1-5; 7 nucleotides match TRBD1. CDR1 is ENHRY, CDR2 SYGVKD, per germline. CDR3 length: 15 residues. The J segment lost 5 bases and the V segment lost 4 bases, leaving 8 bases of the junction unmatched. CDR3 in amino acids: CAISGFGDSDQPQHF. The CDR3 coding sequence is TGTGCCATCAGTGGATTCGGGGACAGCGATCAGCCCCAGCATTTT.

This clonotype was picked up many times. The CDR3 DNA follows: TGTGCCAGCAGCTTAGGGTCTCTCACTGAAGCTTTCTTT. Its translation is CASSLGSLTEAFF. The chain has TRBV11-1 and TRBJ1-1; no clear D. V dropped 1 base and J dropped 4 bases, with 7 bases sitting between them. The CDR3 is 13 amino acids. Germline V gene lookup returns CDR1 SGHAT and CDR2 FQDESV (reference sequence).

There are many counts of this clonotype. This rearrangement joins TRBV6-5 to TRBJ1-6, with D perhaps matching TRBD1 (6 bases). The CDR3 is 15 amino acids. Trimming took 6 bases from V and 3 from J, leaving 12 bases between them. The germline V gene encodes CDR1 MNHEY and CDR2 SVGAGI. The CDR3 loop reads CASSRDTSYNSPLHF. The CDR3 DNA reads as TGTGCCAGCAGCCGGGACACAAGCTATAATTCACCCCTCCACTTT.

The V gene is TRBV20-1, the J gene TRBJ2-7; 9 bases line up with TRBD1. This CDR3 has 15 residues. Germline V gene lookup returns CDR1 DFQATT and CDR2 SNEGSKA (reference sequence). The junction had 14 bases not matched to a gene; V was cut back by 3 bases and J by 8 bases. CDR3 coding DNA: TGCAGTGCTAGGGAAGAGGGACAGGGAATTGGGAAGCAGTACTTC. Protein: CSAREEGQGIGKQYF.